This record looks at one TCR beta chain sequence and its context. Study processing details: From reference gene primer amplification, estimates of nucleated cell counts were derived. Measured with immunoSEQ multiplex PCR; TCRdb has only the in-frame clones, and not every one. The DNA was the basis for D and trimming; V, J and clone size are from that table. The sample includes fewer than 50,000 clones, about 82% seen only once; the top ten take about 15%. The data are from a study of blood T cell repertoires in COVID-19. Study-level background: Both acute and convalescent COVID-19 samples were obtained from the United States, Italy and Spain.

With 7 bases removed from V and 8 bases from J, the gap between germline ends came to 17 bases. CDR1 is LNHDA and CDR2 is SQIVND in the germline V gene (reference sequence). This CDR3 comprises 14 residues. The receptor comes from a human donor in a cohort sampled during active COVID-19. The chain uses TRBV19 and TRBJ1-4; D unresolved. The sequenced material came from peripheral blood. The CDR3 nucleotides read TGTGCCAGTACAAAATCAGGAATTTTGGAAAAACTGTTTTTT. Amino acid sequence: CASTKSGILEKLFF.